The 5 T cell receptor beta chains presented below share a single source sample, sequenced in a study of blood T cells in healthy people across ages. With a J-beta primer mix and a sample-barcoded 5' primer, a second PCR ran about 7 to 12 cycles. TCRdb fed the 5' RACE reads into MiXCR, producing one record per CDR3 protein. The repertoire holds roughly 900,000 distinct CDR3 sequences, with roughly 48% as singletons. Source material: blood. These receptors all stem from a man in his thirties or forties in good health.

This clonotype was detected only a few times. The chain recombines TRBV27 with TRBJ2-7; possible D gene TRBD1, 5 bases. This CDR3 has 13 residues. Trimming shortened V by 3 bases and J by 5 bases, and 11 bases separated the two germline ends. CDR1 is MNHEY, CDR2 SMNVEV, per germline (reference sequence). The CDR3 bases are TGTGCCAGCAGTTTGTCTAGGGGCCACGAGCAGTACTTC. Amino acids: CASSLSRGHEQYF.

The CDR3 here is CASSQTWGNQPQHF. The CDR3 nucleotides are TGTGCCAGCAGCCAAACTTGGGGCAATCAGCCCCAGCATTTT. This chain links TRBV3-1 with TRBJ1-5; D uncertain. CDR1 LGHDT and CDR2 YNNKEL come from the germline V gene (reference sequence). The CDR3 contains 14 residues. V was cut by 2 bases and J by 2 bases, with 7 bases left in between.

Details on this clonotype: An end of the junction differs from the germline gene, which may be a read error. The J gene is TRBJ2-6, the V gene TRBV10-3; unclear D gene. Germline V gene sequence: CDR1 ENHRY, CDR2 SYGVKD. This CDR3 is built from 14 residues. The CDR3 loop reads CAINEVSRANVLTF. The CDR3 nucleotides read TGTGCCATCAATGAGGTTTCTAGAGCCAACGTCCTGACTTTC.

Concerning this clonotype: The junction departs from the called germline gene at one end, perhaps through a read error. The chain recombines TRBV3-1 with TRBJ2-1, with D hard to call. The CDR3 has 12 amino acids. CDR1 and CDR2 from the germline V gene are LGHDT and YNNKEL (reference sequence). CDR3 coding DNA: TGTGCCAGCAGCCAAACTGACAATAAGCAGTTCTTC. Amino acid sequence: CASSQTDNKQFF.

The chain uses TRBV7-2 and TRBJ2-3, with TRBD2 matching 13 bases. The junction had 6 bases not matched to a gene; V was cut back by 5 bases and J by 7 bases. This CDR3 has 15 amino acids. CDR1 and CDR2 (germline): SGHTA, FQGNSA. CDR3 residues: CASSQTSGGAYTQYF. As DNA, the CDR3 is TGTGCCAGCAGCCAAACTAGCGGGGGGGCGTATACGCAGTATTTT. The full variable domain, completed using reference TRBV7-2 and TRBJ2-3, is GAGVSQSPSNKVTEKGKDVELRCDPISGHTALYWYRQSLGQGLEFLIYFQGNSAPDKSGLPSDRFSAERTGGSVSTLTIQRTQQEDSAVYLCASSQTSGGAYTQYFGPGTRLTVL.